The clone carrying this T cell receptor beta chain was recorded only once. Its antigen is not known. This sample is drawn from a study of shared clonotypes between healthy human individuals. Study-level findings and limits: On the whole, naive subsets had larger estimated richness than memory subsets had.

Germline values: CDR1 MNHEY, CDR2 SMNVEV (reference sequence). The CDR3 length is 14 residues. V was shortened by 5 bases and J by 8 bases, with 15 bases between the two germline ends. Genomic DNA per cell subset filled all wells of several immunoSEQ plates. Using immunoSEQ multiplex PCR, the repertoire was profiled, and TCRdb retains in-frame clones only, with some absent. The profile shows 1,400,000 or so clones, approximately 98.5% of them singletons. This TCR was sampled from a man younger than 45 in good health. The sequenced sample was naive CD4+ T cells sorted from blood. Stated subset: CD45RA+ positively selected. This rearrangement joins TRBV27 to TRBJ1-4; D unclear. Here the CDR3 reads CASSPRSMREKLFF. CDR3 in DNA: TGTGCCAGCAGTCCCCGGTCCATGAGGGAAAAACTGTTTTTT.